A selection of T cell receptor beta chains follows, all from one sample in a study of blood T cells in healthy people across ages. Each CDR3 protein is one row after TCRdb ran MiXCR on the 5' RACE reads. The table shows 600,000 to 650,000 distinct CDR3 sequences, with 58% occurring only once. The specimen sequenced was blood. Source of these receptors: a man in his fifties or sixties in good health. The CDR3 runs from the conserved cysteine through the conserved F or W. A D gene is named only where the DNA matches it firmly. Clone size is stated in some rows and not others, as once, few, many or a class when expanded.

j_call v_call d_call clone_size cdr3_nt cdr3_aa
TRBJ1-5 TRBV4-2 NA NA TGTGCCAGCGGCCAAATCAGGGACCAGCCCCAGCATTTT CASGQIRDQPQHF
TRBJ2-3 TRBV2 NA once TGTGCCAGCAGTGATAGGACCCCCGGGGCCCAGTATTTT CASSDRTPGAQYF
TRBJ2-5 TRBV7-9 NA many TGTGCCAGCAGCTTACTTGGACGGGGCCAAGAGACCCAGTACTTC CASSLLGRGQETQYF
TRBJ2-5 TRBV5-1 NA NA TGCGCCAGCAGCCCCACTTATAGTCGAGAGACCCAGTACTTC CASSPTYSRETQYF
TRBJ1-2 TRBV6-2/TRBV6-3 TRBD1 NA TGTGCCAGCAGGAGAGGGGGCGCAGGGTATGGCTACACCTTC CASRRGGAGYGYTF
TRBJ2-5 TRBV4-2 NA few TGTGCCAGCAGCCAAGGGATCAATCAGGGGGAGACCCAGTACTTC CASSQGINQGETQYF
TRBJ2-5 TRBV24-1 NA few TGTGCCACCAGTGACGCCCAGGGTGGAGGGGAGACCCAGTACTTC CATSDAQGGGETQYF
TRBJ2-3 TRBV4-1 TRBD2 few TGCGCCAGCAGCCAAGAAGCGGGGGATACGCAGTATTTT CASSQEAGDTQYF
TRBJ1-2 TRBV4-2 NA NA TGTGCCAGCAGCCAAGATCTGTTGTGGGGCTACACCTTC CASSQDLLWGYTF
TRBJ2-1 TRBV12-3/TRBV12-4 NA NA TGTGCCAGCAGCATCGTGGGGGGCAATGAGCAGTTCTTC CASSIVGGNEQFF
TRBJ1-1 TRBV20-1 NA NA TGCAGTCTTCCTCGGGACACGCGACTTGGAGCTTTCTTT CSLPRDTRLGAFF
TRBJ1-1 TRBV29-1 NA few TGCAGCGGGGGGATGAACACTGAAGCTTTCTTT CSGGMNTEAFF
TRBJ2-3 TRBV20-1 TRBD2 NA TGCAGTGCTAGAGCTTTTCAGGGACTAGCGGGGGGCAACACAGATACGCAGTATTTT CSARAFQGLAGGNTDTQYF
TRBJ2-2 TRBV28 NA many TGTGCCAGCAGTACCAGGGGAGTCGGGGAGCTGTTTTTT CASSTRGVGELFF
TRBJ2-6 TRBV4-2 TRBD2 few TGTGCCAGCAGCCGATTACTAGCGTCGAACTCTGGGGCCAACGTCCTGACTTTC CASSRLLASNSGANVLTF
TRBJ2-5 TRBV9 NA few TGTGCCAGCAGCGTAGGGCCACGGGGGGCCCAAGAGACCCAGTACTTC CASSVGPRGAQETQYF
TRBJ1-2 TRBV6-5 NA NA TGTGCCAGCAGTTACTCTTTTGGGCAGAACTATGGCTACACCTTC CASSYSFGQNYGYTF
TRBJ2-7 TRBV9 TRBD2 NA TGTGCCAGCAGCGTCGGGAGGCTAGCGGGGGGCCATTACAATGAGCAGTACTTC CASSVGRLAGGHYNEQYF
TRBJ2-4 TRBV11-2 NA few TGTGCCAGCAGCACGGGAGCCAAAAACATTCAGTACTTC CASSTGAKNIQYF
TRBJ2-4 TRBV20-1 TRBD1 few TGCAGTGCAAGCCGACAGGGGTGGGCCAAAAACATTCAGTACTTC CSASRQGWAKNIQYF
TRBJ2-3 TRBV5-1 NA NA TGCGCCAGCAGCGCCCCGGCGGGACATAGCACAGATACGCAGTATTTT CASSAPAGHSTDTQYF
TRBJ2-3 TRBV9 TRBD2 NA TGTGCCAGCAGCGTAACGGGAGGGGGCCTAGCGGGGAGGAACACAGATACGCAGTATTTT CASSVTGGGLAGRNTDTQYF
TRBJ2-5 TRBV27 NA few TGTGCCAGCAGTTCCCCCCAGGGGGGGCAGGAGACCCAGTACTTC CASSSPQGGQETQYF
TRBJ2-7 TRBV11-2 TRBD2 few TGTGCCAGCAGCTTTAGCGGGGGTACCTACAATGAGCAGTACTTC CASSFSGGTYNEQYF
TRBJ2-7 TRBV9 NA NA TGTGCCAGCAGCGTAGGGTATGGGTCCCACGAGCAGTACTTC CASSVGYGSHEQYF
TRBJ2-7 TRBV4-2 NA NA TGTGCCAGCAGCCTCTTTCGCGGGGCCTCCTACGAGCAGTACTTC CASSLFRGASYEQYF
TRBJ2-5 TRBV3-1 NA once TGTGCCAGCAGCCAAGATGTCAGGCTAGTAGAGACCCAGTACTTC CASSQDVRLVETQYF
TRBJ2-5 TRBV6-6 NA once TGTGCCAGCAGAGGTAGTAGCGGACCGTACCAAGAGACCCAGTACTTC CASRGSSGPYQETQYF
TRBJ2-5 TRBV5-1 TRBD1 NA TGCGCCAGCAGCCCCCCCCCGGGACAGGGGTATCAAGAGACCCAGTACTTC CASSPPPGQGYQETQYF
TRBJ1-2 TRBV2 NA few TGTGCCAGCAGTGAAGAACCGCAGGGGAACTATGGCTACACCTTC CASSEEPQGNYGYTF
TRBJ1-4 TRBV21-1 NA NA TGTGCCAGCAGCAAAAAGTCGGGGGTGGGTGCTAATGAAAAACTGTTTTTT CASSKKSGVGANEKLFF
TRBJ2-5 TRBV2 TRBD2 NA TGTGCCAGCAAGCCCGCGGGGGGGCGACAAGAGACCCAGTACTTC CASKPAGGRQETQYF
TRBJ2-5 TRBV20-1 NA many TGCAGTGCTCCCTCGATGGCGGGGCAGACCCAGTACTTC CSAPSMAGQTQYF
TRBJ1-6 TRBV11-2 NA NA TGTGCCAGCAGTGCAACAGCTTCCTATAATTCACCCCTCCACTTT CASSATASYNSPLHF
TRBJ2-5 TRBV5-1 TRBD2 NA TGCGCCAGCAGCTTGGCTAGCGGAAGCAATGAGCAGTACTTC CASSLASGSNEQYF
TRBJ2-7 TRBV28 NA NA TGTGCCAGCAGTCCCGACTATACCTACGAGCAGTACTTC CASSPDYTYEQYF
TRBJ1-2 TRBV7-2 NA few TGTGCCAGCAGTGGTTATCCTAACTATGGCTACACCTTC CASSGYPNYGYTF
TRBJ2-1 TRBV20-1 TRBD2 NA TGCAGTGCCAACCCTAGCGGGGGATACAATGAGCAGTTCTTC CSANPSGGYNEQFF
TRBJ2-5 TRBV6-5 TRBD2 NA TGTGCCAGCAGTTACGGCGGGGGGGCTTGGGAGACCCAGTACTTC CASSYGGGAWETQYF
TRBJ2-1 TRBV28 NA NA TGTGCCAGCAGTTTGTCGGGCCAAAGGGAGCAGTTCTTC CASSLSGQREQFF